Listed here are 10 T cell receptor beta chains from one sample, sequenced in a study of T cell responses to AZD1222 COVID-19 vaccine. Here immunoSEQ multiplex PCR was the method, and the copy in TCRdb shows in-frame clones only, minus some. The data hold 95,000 to 120,000 clones, with approximately 89% observed a single time. This material consisted of peripheral blood, taken on day 0 of MenACWY control vaccination. These receptors were collected from an adult in good health.

J is TRBJ1-4 and V is TRBV7-2; D ambiguous. Trimming stripped 5 bases from V and 7 bases from J, with 14 bases between. CDR1 is SGHTA and CDR2 is FQGNSA in the germline V gene. This CDR3 is 14 amino acids long. CDR3 bases: TGTGCCAGCAGCCCCGGCCCGTATGGTGAAAAACTGTTTTTT. Its translation is CASSPGPYGEKLFF.

The CDR3 bases are TGTGCCAGCAGCTTGGATGGAGTTGGGACAGGGCATCAGCCCCAGCATTTT. Translating gives CASSLDGVGTGHQPQHF. V gene TRBV5-4 combines with J gene TRBJ1-5, with TRBD1 identical over 9 bases. There are 17 residues in the CDR3. With V trimmed by 0 bases and J by 5 bases, 9 bases remained unmatched. CDR1 SGHNT and CDR2 YYREEE come from the germline V gene (reference sequence).

V usage is TRBV7-9 and J usage is TRBJ2-7; 7 positions agree with TRBD2. Trimming removed 7 bases from V and 2 bases from J; junction bases left unmatched: 2. Per germline, CDR1 SEHNR and CDR2 FQNEAQ (reference sequence). CDR3 length: 12 residues. CDR3 amino acids: CASKGTTYEQYF. CDR3 nucleotide sequence: TGTGCCAGCAAGGGGACTACCTACGAGCAGTACTTC.

V gene TRBV2 combines with J gene TRBJ1-2, with TRBD1 matching 7 bases. V trimming: 6 bases; J trimming: 4 bases; junction bases outside the gene matches: 2. The CDR3 is made up of 12 amino acids. Germline assignment: CDR1 SNHLY and CDR2 FYNNEI. The CDR3 DNA reads TGTGCCAGCAGGACAGGGAGCTATGGCTACACCTTC. Translating gives CASRTGSYGYTF.

This clone was seen only once. The chain couples TRBV27 to TRBJ1-2; 11 nucleotides match TRBD1. Germline CDR1 is MNHEY and CDR2 is SMNVEV (reference sequence). The CDR3 is 14 amino acids. V was clipped by 4 bases and J by 3 bases; unmatched bases: 1. The CDR3 sequence is CASSWGQGDYGYTF. CDR3 sequence (DNA): TGTGCCAGCAGTTGGGGACAGGGGGACTATGGCTACACCTTC.

This CDR3 is CASSLVGERGNQPQHF. Written as DNA, the CDR3 is TGTGCCAGCAGCTTAGTTGGGGAGCGGGGCAATCAGCCCCAGCATTTT. This chain uses TRBV7-8 with TRBJ1-5; D gene ambiguous. Germline-derived CDR1 and CDR2 are SGHVS and FQNEAQ. This CDR3 is built from 16 residues. Trimming took off 1 base at V and 2 bases at J, with 12 bases between the two ends.

The rearrangement links TRBV5-1 to TRBJ1-4; 7 bases line up with TRBD1. This CDR3 has 14 residues. Losses at the gene ends were 2 bases for V and 5 bases for J; bases not matched to a gene: 3. Germline CDR1 SGHRS, CDR2 YFSETQ. CDR3 loop: CASSLTGENEKLFF. CDR3 DNA sequence: TGCGCCAGCAGCTTAACAGGGGAGAATGAAAAACTGTTTTTT. The full variable domain, with the rest looked up from reference TRBV5-1 and TRBJ1-4, is KAGVTQTPRYLIKTRGQQVTLSCSPISGHRSVSWYQQTPGQGLQFLFEYFSETQRNKGNFPGRFSGRQFSNSRSEMNVSTLELGDSALYLCASSLTGENEKLFFGSGTQLSVL.

The chain combines TRBV5-4 with TRBJ1-1; 8 bases align to TRBD1. The CDR3 is 15 residues long. Germline CDR1 and CDR2: SGHNT and YYREEE (reference sequence). The junction had 11 bases not matched to a gene; V was cut back by 5 bases and J by 5 bases. CDR3 protein: CASSSPGQADTEAFF. CDR3 DNA: TGTGCCAGCAGTTCGCCGGGACAGGCGGATACTGAAGCTTTCTTT.

This clone was detected only once. The chain joins TRBV4-1 to TRBJ2-3; 14 nucleotides match TRBD2. This CDR3 spans 16 amino acids. J lost 1 base, V lost 4 bases, and 1 base had no gene match. The germline CDR1 and CDR2 sequences are MGHRA and YSYEKL. The CDR3: CASSLGLAGGTDTQYF. The CDR3 DNA reads as TGCGCCAGCAGCCTGGGACTAGCGGGGGGCACAGATACGCAGTATTTT.

This CDR3 reads CASSLGRAGGYTF. CDR3 in DNA: TGTGCCAGCAGTTTGGGCAGGGCGGGAGGCTACACCTTC. This chain uses TRBV27 with TRBJ1-2; TRBD1 might be the D (5 bases). Germline assignment: CDR1 MNHEY and CDR2 SMNVEV (reference sequence). CDR3 length: 13 amino acids. With 3 bases removed from V and 8 bases from J, the gap between germline ends came to 13 bases.